These T cell receptor beta chains were read from a single sample in a study of neurological immune-mediated disorders. TCRdb analysed the 5' RACE reads with MiXCR anew, one entry per CDR3 protein. The sample consists of fewer than 90,000 distinct CDR3 sequences, about a tenth of them appearing once. The source material was PBMCs. These receptors were obtained from a man in his forties in good health. CDR3s include the opening cysteine and the closing phenylalanine or tryptophan. The order of the fields is D gene, J gene, clone size, V gene, CDR3 protein, CDR3 DNA. D genes are given only for firm matches. Clone size is given for some rows only: seen once, a few or many times, or a class if the clone is expanded.

>NA|TRBJ1-2|many|TRBV28
CRTGGAYGYTF
TGTCGCACGGGGGGGGCCTATGGCTACACCTTC
>TRBD1|TRBJ2-2|many|TRBV5-5
CASRPGTENTGELFF
TGTGCCAGCAGGCCCGGGACAGAGAACACCGGGGAGCTGTTTTTT
>NA|TRBJ1-6|few|TRBV20-1
CSAYTGPSTYNSPLHF
TGCAGTGCTTATACAGGACCCTCGACCTATAATTCACCCCTCCACTTT
>NA|TRBJ2-3|many|TRBV24-1
CATSDQGQDPDTQYF
TGTGCCACCAGTGATCAGGGCCAAGACCCGGATACGCAGTATTTT
>TRBD1|TRBJ1-2|NA|TRBV28
CASSPPQGAHGYTF
TGTGCCAGCAGTCCGCCCCAGGGGGCGCATGGCTACACCTTC
>NA|TRBJ1-1|many|TRBV15
CATSRDLGGSPNTEAFF
TGTGCCACCAGCAGAGACCTTGGAGGAAGCCCGAACACTGAAGCTTTCTTT
>NA|TRBJ1-5|many|TRBV28
CASRGNQPQHF
TGTGCCAGCAGGGGTAATCAGCCCCAGCATTTT
>NA|TRBJ2-7|NA|TRBV11-2
CASSLGLLATKQYF
TGTGCCAGCAGCTTAGGCTTACTAGCCACTAAGCAGTACTTC
>TRBD1|TRBJ2-5|few|TRBV6-5
CASSNGQGQETQYF
TGTGCCAGCTCAAACGGACAGGGCCAAGAGACCCAGTACTTC
>TRBD2|TRBJ2-5|many|TRBV9
CASSVGTSGGPQAETQYF
TGTGCCAGCAGCGTAGGGACTAGCGGGGGGCCGCAGGCAGAGACCCAGTACTTC
>NA|TRBJ1-1|many|TRBV10-3
CAISQGMNTEAFF
TGTGCCATCAGCCAGGGTATGAACACTGAAGCTTTCTTT
>NA|TRBJ1-1|many|TRBV7-9
CASSFEGPTEAFF
TGTGCCAGCAGCTTCGAAGGACCAACTGAAGCTTTCTTT
>TRBD1|TRBJ1-4|many|TRBV5-1
CASSRNRGRGEKLFF
TGCGCCAGCAGCCGCAACAGGGGGCGAGGTGAAAAACTGTTTTTT
>NA|TRBJ1-2|NA|TRBV9
CASSVGGTRHTF
TGTGCCAGCAGCGTAGGGGGTACCCGGCACACCTTC
>NA|TRBJ2-7|many|TRBV5-1
CASSHVEGRYEQYF
TGCGCCAGCAGCCACGTGGAGGGCCGCTACGAGCAGTACTTC
>NA|TRBJ2-5|many|TRBV29-1
CSVVRPQWETQYF
TGCAGCGTTGTGAGGCCTCAGTGGGAGACCCAGTACTTC
>TRBD2|TRBJ2-1|many|TRBV6-6
CASSSRPGGYNEQFF
TGTGCCAGCAGTTCCAGGCCGGGAGGGTACAATGAGCAGTTCTTC
>NA|TRBJ2-3|many|TRBV7-9
CASSLDREGDTQYF
TGTGCCAGCAGCTTAGACAGGGAAGGAGATACGCAGTATTTT
>NA|TRBJ1-5|many|TRBV5-1
CASSSEGTPSQPQHF
TGCGCCAGCAGCTCAGAGGGGACCCCCAGTCAGCCCCAGCATTTT
>TRBD1|TRBJ2-7|many|TRBV27
CASSRGGQGAREQYF
TGTGCCAGCAGCCGCGGCGGACAGGGGGCGCGGGAGCAGTACTTC
>TRBD2|TRBJ2-3|many|TRBV24-1
CATSDRIGLAGEDTQYF
TGTGCCACCAGTGATCGGATTGGACTAGCGGGAGAAGATACGCAGTATTTT
>NA|TRBJ2-7|many|TRBV5-1
CASSPPSAYEQYF
TGCGCCAGCAGCCCCCCCTCAGCCTACGAGCAGTACTTC
>NA|TRBJ1-4|few|TRBV7-8
CASSLDSANEKLFF
TGTGCCAGCAGCCTTGACTCAGCTAATGAAAAACTGTTTTTT
>NA|TRBJ1-1|many|TRBV7-9
CASSFPLANTEAFF
TGTGCCAGCAGCTTCCCCTTGGCCAACACTGAAGCTTTCTTT
>NA|TRBJ1-6|many|TRBV20-1
CSARGQNVISPLHF
TGCAGTGCTAGAGGACAGAATGTAATCTCACCCCTCCACTTT
>NA|TRBJ2-3|many|TRBV9
CASSAAPGPLADTQYF
TGTGCCAGCAGCGCCGCCCCGGGACCTCTGGCAGATACGCAGTATTTT
>NA|TRBJ2-1|many|TRBV5-1
CASSLGSVGNEQFF
TGCGCCAGCAGCTTGGGCAGCGTGGGGAACGAGCAGTTCTTC
>TRBD2|TRBJ2-7|many|TRBV9
CASSAGLAGPYEQYF
TGTGCCAGCAGCGCGGGACTAGCGGGCCCCTACGAGCAGTACTTC
>NA|TRBJ2-5|many|TRBV5-1
CASSSSGGVGEETQYF
TGCGCCAGCAGCTCCTCCGGAGGCGTTGGGGAAGAGACCCAGTACTTC
>NA|TRBJ2-1|many|TRBV25-1
CASSEYRGNPNEQFF
TGTGCCAGCAGTGAATATAGAGGGAATCCCAATGAGCAGTTCTTC
>TRBD2|TRBJ2-1|many|TRBV7-3
CASSLGGGGKLSTSPPNEQFF
TGTGCCAGCAGCTTAGGGGGGGGAGGAAAACTAAGTACTTCTCCCCCCAATGAGCAGTTCTTC
>NA|TRBJ1-6|many|TRBV6-5
CASSYSIGAGSSYNSPLHF
TGTGCCAGCAGTTACTCGATAGGGGCAGGGAGCTCCTATAATTCACCCCTCCACTTT
>TRBD2|TRBJ2-3|many|TRBV5-1
CASSFTAGEADTQYF
TGCGCCAGCAGCTTCACGGCGGGAGAAGCAGATACGCAGTATTTT
>TRBD1|TRBJ1-2|many|TRBV10-2
CASSSTGGAGGYTF
TGCGCCAGCAGTTCTACAGGGGGCGCAGGCGGCTACACCTTC
>NA|TRBJ2-5|NA|TRBV5-1
CASSLERRPPETQYF
TGCGCCAGCAGCTTGGAAAGGAGGCCCCCAGAGACCCAGTACTTC
>TRBD1|TRBJ1-1|many|TRBV10-2
CASSLQGAILTDEAFF
TGCGCCAGCAGCCTGCAGGGGGCTATCCTTACAGATGAAGCTTTCTTT
>NA|TRBJ2-1|many|TRBV3-1
CASSQVWVRNPISSYNEQFF
TGTGCCAGCAGCCAAGTTTGGGTGCGGAACCCGATAAGCTCCTACAATGAGCAGTTCTTC
>TRBD1|TRBJ1-5|many|TRBV28
CASSLRGQGGTQPQHF
TGTGCCAGCAGTTTAAGGGGACAGGGAGGAACTCAGCCCCAGCATTTT
>TRBD1|TRBJ1-1|many|TRBV15
CATSREGTGGRRTEAFF
TGTGCCACCAGCAGAGAAGGGACAGGGGGAAGAAGAACTGAAGCTTTCTTT
>TRBD1|TRBJ2-7|few|TRBV6-5
CASSYPGQAPYEQYF
TGTGCCAGCAGTTATCCGGGACAGGCTCCCTACGAGCAGTACTTC
>TRBD1|TRBJ1-2|many|TRBV5-1
CASRPGQGADGYTF
TGCGCCAGCAGACCTGGACAGGGGGCGGATGGCTACACCTTC
>NA|TRBJ2-7|many|TRBV5-1
CASRTAVLSYEQYF
TGCGCCAGCAGGACAGCCGTACTTTCCTACGAGCAGTACTTC
>TRBD1|TRBJ2-2|many|TRBV29-1
CSVEDLTQGAGELFF
TGCAGCGTTGAAGATCTAACGCAGGGGGCCGGGGAGCTGTTTTTT
>NA|TRBJ2-1|many|TRBV27
CASSPALTGGNMREGRGEQFF
TGTGCCAGCAGTCCAGCCCTGACAGGGGGCAATATGCGGGAGGGCCGGGGTGAGCAGTTCTTC
>TRBD2|TRBJ2-5|NA|TRBV5-6
CASSLGRGGAQYF
TGTGCCAGCAGCTTGGGGCGGGGAGGGGCCCAGTACTTC
>NA|TRBJ2-2|many|TRBV18
CASSRKTENTGELFF
TGTGCCAGCTCACGTAAGACTGAAAACACCGGGGAGCTGTTTTTT
>TRBD2|TRBJ2-3|many|TRBV20-1
CSASAGYTDTQYF
TGCAGTGCTTCAGCGGGGTACACAGATACGCAGTATTTT
>TRBD2|TRBJ2-3|many|TRBV20-1
CSARGTSGDTQYF
TGCAGTGCTAGAGGGACTAGCGGAGATACGCAGTATTTT
>NA|TRBJ2-7|many|TRBV20-1
CSALGRSYSYEQYF
TGCAGTGCTCTGGGGCGCTCCTACTCCTACGAGCAGTACTTC
>NA|TRBJ2-5|NA|TRBV7-3
CASSRSSQETQYF
TGTGCCAGCAGCCGGTCCAGCCAAGAGACCCAGTACTTC
>NA|TRBJ1-2|NA|TRBV20-1
CQRVIGCYGYTF
TGCCAGCGGGTGATTGGCTGCTATGGCTACACCTTC
>TRBD2|TRBJ2-5|many|TRBV24-1
CATSDSSSGGETQYF
TGTGCCACCAGTGATTCGTCTAGCGGAGGAGAGACCCAGTACTTC
>NA|TRBJ2-2|many|TRBV15
CATDSDTNTGELFF
TGTGCCACCGATTCTGACACGAACACCGGGGAGCTGTTTTTT
>NA|TRBJ2-5|many|TRBV9
CASNPHGVEETQYF
TGTGCCAGCAACCCTCACGGGGTGGAGGAGACCCAGTACTTC
>NA|TRBJ2-7|many|TRBV12-3/TRBV12-4
CASAGQSSYEQYF
TGTGCCAGCGCGGGTCAAAGCTCCTACGAGCAGTACTTC